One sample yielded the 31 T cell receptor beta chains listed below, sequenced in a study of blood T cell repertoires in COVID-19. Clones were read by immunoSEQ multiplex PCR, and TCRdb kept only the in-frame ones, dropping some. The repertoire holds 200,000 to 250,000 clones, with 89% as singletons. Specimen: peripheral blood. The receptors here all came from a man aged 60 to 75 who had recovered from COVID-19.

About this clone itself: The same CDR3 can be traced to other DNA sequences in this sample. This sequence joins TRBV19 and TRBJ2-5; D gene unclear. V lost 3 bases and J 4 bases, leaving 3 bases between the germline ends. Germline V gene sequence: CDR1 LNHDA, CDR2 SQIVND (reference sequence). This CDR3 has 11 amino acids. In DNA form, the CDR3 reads TGTGCCAGTAGTATTCGAGAGACCCAGTACTTC. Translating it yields CASSIRETQYF.

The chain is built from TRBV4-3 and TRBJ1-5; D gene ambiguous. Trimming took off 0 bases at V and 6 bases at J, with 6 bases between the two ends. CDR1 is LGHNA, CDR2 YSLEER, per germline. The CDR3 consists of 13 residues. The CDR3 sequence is CASSQERSQPQHF. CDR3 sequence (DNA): TGCGCCAGCAGCCAAGAACGGAGTCAGCCCCAGCATTTT.

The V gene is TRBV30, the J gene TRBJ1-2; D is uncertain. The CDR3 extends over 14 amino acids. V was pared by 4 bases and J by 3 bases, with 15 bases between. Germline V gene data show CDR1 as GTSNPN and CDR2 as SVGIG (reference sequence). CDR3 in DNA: TGTGCCTGGACCCCCCGGGGATTCGACTATGGCTACACCTTC. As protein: CAWTPRGFDYGYTF. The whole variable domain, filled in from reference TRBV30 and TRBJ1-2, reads SQTIHQWPATLVQPVGSPLSLECTVEGTSNPNLYWYRQAAGRGLQLLFYSVGIGQISSEVPQNLSASRPQDRQFILSSKKLLLSDSGFYLCAWTPRGFDYGYTFGSGTRLTVV.

This chain's CDR3 is CASIKQGENTEAFF. CDR3 sequence (DNA): TGTGCCAGTATCAAACAGGGGGAGAACACTGAAGCTTTCTTT. This sequence joins TRBV19 and TRBJ1-1; 8 nucleotides agree with TRBD1. The germline V gene has CDR1 LNHDA and CDR2 SQIVND (reference sequence). J gave up 1 base and V 7 bases, and 5 bases lay outside the gene matches. The length of the CDR3 is 14 residues.

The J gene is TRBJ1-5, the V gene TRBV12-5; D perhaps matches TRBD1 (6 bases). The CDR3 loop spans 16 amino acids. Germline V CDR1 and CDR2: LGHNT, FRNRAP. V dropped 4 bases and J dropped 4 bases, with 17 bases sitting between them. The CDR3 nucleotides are TGTGCTAGTGGTTCCTCCAAGGGAGGGGGGAATCAGCCCCAGCATTTT. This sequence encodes CASGSSKGGGNQPQHF.

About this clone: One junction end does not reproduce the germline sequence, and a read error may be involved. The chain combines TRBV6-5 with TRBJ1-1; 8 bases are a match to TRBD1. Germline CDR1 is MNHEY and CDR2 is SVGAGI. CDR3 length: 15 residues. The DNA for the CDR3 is TGTGCCAGCGGTTACGGACAGGGACTGAACACTGAAGCTTTCTTT. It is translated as CASGYGQGLNTEAFF.

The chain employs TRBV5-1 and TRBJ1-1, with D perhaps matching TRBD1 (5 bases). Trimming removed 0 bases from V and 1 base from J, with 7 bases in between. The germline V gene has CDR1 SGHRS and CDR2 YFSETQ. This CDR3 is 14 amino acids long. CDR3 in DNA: TGCGCCAGCAGCTTGGCTGGGGCGAACACTGAAGCTTTCTTT. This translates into CASSLAGANTEAFF.

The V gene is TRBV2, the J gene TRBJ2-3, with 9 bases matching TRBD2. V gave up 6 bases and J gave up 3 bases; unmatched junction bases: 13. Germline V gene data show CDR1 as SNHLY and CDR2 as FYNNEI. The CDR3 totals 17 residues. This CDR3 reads CASRARGGGASTDTQYF. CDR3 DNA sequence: TGTGCCAGCAGAGCCCGGGGCGGGGGGGCCTCGACAGATACGCAGTATTTT.

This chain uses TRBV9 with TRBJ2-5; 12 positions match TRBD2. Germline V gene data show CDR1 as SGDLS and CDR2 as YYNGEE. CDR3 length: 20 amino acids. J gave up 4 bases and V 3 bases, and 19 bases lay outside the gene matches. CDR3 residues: CASSATRGLAGGGSGETQYF. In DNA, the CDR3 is TGTGCCAGCAGCGCGACCCGGGGACTAGCGGGCGGCGGTAGTGGAGAGACCCAGTACTTC. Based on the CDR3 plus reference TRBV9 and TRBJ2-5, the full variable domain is DSGVTQTPKHLITATGQRVTLRCSPRSGDLSVYWYQQSLDQGLQFLIQYYNGEERAKGNILERFSAQQFPDLHSELNLSSLELGDSALYFCASSATRGLAGGGSGETQYFGPGTRLLVL.

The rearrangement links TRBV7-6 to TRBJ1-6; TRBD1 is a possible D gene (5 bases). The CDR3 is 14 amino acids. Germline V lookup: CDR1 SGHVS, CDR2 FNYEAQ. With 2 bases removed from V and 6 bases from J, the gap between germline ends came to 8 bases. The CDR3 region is CASSLTGFNSPLHF. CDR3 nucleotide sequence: TGTGCCAGCAGCTTAACAGGCTTTAATTCACCCCTCCACTTT.

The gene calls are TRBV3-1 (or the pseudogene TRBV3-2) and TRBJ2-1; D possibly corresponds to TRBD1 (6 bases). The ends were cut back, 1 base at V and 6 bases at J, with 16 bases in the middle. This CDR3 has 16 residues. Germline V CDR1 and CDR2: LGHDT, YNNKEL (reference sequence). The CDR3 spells CASSQVGGSLGNEQFF. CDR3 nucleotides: TGTGCCAGCAGCCAAGTAGGGGGTAGCCTCGGCAATGAGCAGTTCTTC.

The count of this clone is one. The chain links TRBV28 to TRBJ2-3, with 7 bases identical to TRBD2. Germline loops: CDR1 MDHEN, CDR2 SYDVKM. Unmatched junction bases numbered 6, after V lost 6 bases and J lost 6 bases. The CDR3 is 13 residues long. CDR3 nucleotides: TGTGCCAGCAGGGGGGGGAGGCTTGATACGCAGTATTTT. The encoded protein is CASRGGRLDTQYF.

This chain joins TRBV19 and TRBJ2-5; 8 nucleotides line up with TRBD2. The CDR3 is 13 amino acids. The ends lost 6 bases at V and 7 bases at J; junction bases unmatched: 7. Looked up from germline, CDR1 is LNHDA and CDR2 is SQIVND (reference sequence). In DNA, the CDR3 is TGTGCCAGTAGCCAGCGGGAGTCGGGGACCCAGTACTTC. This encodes CASSQRESGTQYF.

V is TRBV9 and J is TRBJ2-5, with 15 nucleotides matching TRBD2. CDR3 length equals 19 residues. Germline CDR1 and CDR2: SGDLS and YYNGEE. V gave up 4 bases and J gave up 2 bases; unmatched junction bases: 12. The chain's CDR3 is CASSLLGLAGGDSQETQYF. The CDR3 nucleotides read TGTGCCAGCAGCTTACTGGGACTAGCGGGGGGCGACTCACAAGAGACCCAGTACTTC.

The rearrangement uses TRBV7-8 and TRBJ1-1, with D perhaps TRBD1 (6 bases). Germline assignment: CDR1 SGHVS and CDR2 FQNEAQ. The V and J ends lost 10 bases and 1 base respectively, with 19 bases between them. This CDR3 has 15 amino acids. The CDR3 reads CATRGPGTRNTEAFF. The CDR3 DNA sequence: TGTGCCACGAGGGGCCCCGGGACACGGAACACTGAAGCTTTCTTT.

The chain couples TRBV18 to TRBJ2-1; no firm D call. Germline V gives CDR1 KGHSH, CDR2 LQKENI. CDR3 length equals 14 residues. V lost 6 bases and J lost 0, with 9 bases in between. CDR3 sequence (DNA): TGTGCCAGCTCCCCCGCGAGCTCCTACAATGAGCAGTTCTTC. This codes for CASSPASSYNEQFF.

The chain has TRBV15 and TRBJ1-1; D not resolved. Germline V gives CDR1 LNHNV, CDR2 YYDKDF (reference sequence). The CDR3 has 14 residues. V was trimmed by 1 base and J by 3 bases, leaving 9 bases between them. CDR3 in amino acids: CATSRGAVYTEAFF. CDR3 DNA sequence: TGTGCCACCAGCAGAGGGGCTGTCTACACTGAAGCTTTCTTT.

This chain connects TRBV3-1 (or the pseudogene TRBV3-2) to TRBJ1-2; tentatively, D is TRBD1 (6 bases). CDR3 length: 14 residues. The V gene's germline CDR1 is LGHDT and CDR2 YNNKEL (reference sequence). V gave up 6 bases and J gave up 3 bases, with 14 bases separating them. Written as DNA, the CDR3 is TGTGCCAGCAGAAGCAGGGGTGACGACTATGGCTACACCTTC. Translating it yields CASRSRGDDYGYTF.

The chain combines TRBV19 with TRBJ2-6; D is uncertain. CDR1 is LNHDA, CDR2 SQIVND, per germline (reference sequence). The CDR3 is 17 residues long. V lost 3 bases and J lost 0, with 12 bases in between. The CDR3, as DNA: TGTGCCAGTAGTATCCGTCAGGCACACTCTGGGGCCAACGTCCTGACTTTC. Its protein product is CASSIRQAHSGANVLTF. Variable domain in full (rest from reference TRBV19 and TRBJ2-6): DGGITQSPKYLFRKEGQNVTLSCEQNLNHDAMYWYRQDPGQGLRLIYYSQIVNDFQKGDIAEGYSVSREKKESFPLTVTSAQKNPTAFYLCASSIRQAHSGANVLTFGAGSRLTVL.

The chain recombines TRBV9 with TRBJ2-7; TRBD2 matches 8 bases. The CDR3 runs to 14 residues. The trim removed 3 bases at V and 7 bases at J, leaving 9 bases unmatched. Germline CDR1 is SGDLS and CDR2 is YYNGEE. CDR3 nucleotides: TGTGCCAGCAGCGGGGGACTAGAGAGAGGTGAGCAGTACTTC. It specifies CASSGGLERGEQYF.

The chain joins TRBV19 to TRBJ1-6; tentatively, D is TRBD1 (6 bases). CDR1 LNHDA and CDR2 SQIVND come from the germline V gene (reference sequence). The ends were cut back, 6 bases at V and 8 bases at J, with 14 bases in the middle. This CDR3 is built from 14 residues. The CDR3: CASSHRASDSPLHF. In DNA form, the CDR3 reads TGTGCCAGTAGCCACAGGGCGAGCGATTCACCCCTCCACTTT.

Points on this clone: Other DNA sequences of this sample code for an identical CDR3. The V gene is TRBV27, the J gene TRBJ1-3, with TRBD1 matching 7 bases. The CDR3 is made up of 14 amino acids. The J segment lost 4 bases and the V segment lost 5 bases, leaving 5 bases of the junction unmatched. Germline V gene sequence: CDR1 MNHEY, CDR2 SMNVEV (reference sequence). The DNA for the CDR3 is TGTGCCAGCAGTCGACAGGGAGGAGGAAACACCATATATTTT. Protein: CASSRQGGGNTIYF.

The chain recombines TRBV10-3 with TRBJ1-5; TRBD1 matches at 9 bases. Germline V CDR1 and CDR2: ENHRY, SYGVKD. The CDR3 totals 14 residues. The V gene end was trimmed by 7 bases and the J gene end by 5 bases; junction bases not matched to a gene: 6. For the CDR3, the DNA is TGTGCCATCAAGGACAGGGGAGGCGATCAGCCCCAGCATTTT. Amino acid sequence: CAIKDRGGDQPQHF.

The CDR3 region is CASSGSAPRSDTIYF. Written as DNA, the CDR3 is TGTGCCAGCAGCGGGTCCGCCCCCAGAAGTGACACCATATATTTT. The rearrangement uses TRBV9 and TRBJ1-3; D remains unclear. Germline-derived CDR1 and CDR2 are SGDLS and YYNGEE. The CDR3 is 15 amino acids. The ends were cut back, 3 bases at V and 8 bases at J, with 18 bases in the middle.

As DNA, the CDR3 is TGCGCCAGCAGCTCAGGACAGCCCACAGATACGCAGTATTTT. It codes for CASSSGQPTDTQYF. V usage is TRBV5-1 and J usage is TRBJ2-3; tentatively, D is TRBD1 (6 bases). The CDR3 contains 14 residues. The germline gives CDR1 SGHRS, CDR2 YFSETQ. The V gene lost 3 bases and the J gene lost 2 bases, with 10 bases spanning the gap.

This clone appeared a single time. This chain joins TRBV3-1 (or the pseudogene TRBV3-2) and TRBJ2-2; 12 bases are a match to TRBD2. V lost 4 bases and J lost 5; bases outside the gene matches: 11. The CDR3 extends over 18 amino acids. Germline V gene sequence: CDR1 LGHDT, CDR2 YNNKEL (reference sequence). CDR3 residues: CASSRPLAGGPGTGELFF. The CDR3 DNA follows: TGTGCCAGCAGCCGACCCCTAGCGGGGGGGCCGGGTACCGGGGAGCTGTTTTTT.

CDR3 sequence reads: CASWGLAGGETQYF. CDR3 nucleotide sequence: TGTGCCAGCTGGGGACTAGCGGGCGGAGAGACCCAGTACTTC. This chain links TRBV28 with TRBJ2-5, with 12 bases fitting TRBD2. The CDR3 length is 14 residues. Germline CDR1 is MDHEN and CDR2 is SYDVKM. J lost 4 bases, V lost 8 bases, and 5 bases had no gene match.

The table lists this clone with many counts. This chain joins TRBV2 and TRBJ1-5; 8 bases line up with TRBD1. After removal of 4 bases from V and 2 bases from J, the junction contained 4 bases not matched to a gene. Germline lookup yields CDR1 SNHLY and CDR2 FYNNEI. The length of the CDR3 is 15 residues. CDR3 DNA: TGTGCCAGCAGTGCAGACAGGGGTCGCAATCAGCCCCAGCATTTT. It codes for CASSADRGRNQPQHF.

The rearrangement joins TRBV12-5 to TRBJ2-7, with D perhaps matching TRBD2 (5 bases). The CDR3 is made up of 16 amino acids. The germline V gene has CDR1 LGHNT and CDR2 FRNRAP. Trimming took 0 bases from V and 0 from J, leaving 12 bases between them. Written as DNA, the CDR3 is TGTGCTAGTGGTTTGGTGCCGGGGTCAGGCTCCTACGAGCAGTACTTC. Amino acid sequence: CASGLVPGSGSYEQYF.

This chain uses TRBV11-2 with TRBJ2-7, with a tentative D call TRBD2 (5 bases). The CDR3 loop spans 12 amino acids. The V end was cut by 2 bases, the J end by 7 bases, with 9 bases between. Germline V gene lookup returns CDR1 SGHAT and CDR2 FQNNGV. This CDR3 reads CASSLRTGEQYF. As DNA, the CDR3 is TGTGCCAGCAGCTTAAGGACGGGGGAGCAGTACTTC.

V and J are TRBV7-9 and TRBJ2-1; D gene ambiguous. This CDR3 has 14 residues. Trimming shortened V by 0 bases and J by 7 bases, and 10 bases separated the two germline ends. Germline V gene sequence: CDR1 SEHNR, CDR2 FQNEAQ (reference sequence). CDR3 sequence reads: CASSLAVSLNEQFF. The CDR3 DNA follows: TGTGCCAGCAGCTTAGCGGTTAGTTTAAATGAGCAGTTCTTC.